The 17 T cell receptor beta chains given below trace back to one sample, sequenced in a study of T cell repertoires in cytomegalovirus infection (dated by TCRdb to about 2019). Sequencing used an Illumina HiSeq 1500. TCRdb trimmed the raw reads at Q25, called clones with MiXCR and kept productive beta chains. Identical CDR3 proteins give one entry, which carries the most common genes and DNA. This sample comprises about 300,000 distinct CDR3 sequences, approximately 8.9% of them detected only once. The ten most abundant clones make up approximately 2.3% of the sample. Sequences were obtained from PBMCs. These receptor sequences come from a human donor in good health (CMV status not recorded). Some clones in this sample may be carry-over from other donors' samples.

Written as DNA, the CDR3 is TGCAGTGCTAGAGAGCCGGGACAGAATAATTCACCCCTCCACTTT. Translated: CSAREPGQNNSPLHF. The chain recombines TRBV20-1 with TRBJ1-6; the match to TRBD1 covers 7 bases. Germline lookup yields CDR1 DFQATT and CDR2 SNEGSKA (reference sequence). After removal of 0 bases from V and 5 bases from J, the junction contained 4 bases not matched to a gene. The CDR3 loop spans 15 amino acids.

In this sample, this clonotype turned up many times. The chain has TRBV7-9 and TRBJ2-5, with a possible D match to TRBD2 (5 bases). Trimming cost V 5 bases and J 4 bases, with 11 bases left between them. CDR1 is SEHNR and CDR2 is FQNEAQ in the germline V gene (reference sequence). CDR3 length: 13 amino acids. CDR3 in amino acids: CASSPGGAETQYF. The CDR3 DNA is TGTGCCAGCAGCCCCGGAGGAGCAGAGACCCAGTACTTC. The variable domain in full, with the rest retrieved from reference TRBV7-9 and TRBJ2-5, is DTGVSQNPRHKITKRGQNVTFRCDPISEHNRLYWYRQTLGQGPEFLTYFQNEAQLEKSRLLSDRFSAERPKGSFSTLEIQRTEQGDSAMYLCASSPGGAETQYFGPGTRLLVL.

In its sample, this clonotype was seen many times. The chain carries TRBV20-1 and TRBJ1-1, with a possible D match to TRBD1 (6 bases). The V gene's germline CDR1 is DFQATT and CDR2 SNEGSKA (reference sequence). This CDR3 spans 12 amino acids. V lost 1 base to trimming and J lost 4 bases, with 7 bases between them. This chain's CDR3 is CSARVGGTEAFF. In nucleotides, the CDR3 is TGCAGTGCTAGAGTAGGGGGCACTGAAGCTTTCTTT.

Many counts were recorded for this clonotype. The chain carries TRBV7-8 and TRBJ2-5, with D unresolved. Germline loops: CDR1 SGHVS, CDR2 FQNEAQ. This CDR3 has 14 amino acids. The V end lost 5 bases, the J end lost 2 bases, and 12 bases lay between the germline ends. The CDR3 bases are TGTGCCAGCAGCCCCCTCGACGGACAAGAGACCCAGTACTTC. This sequence encodes CASSPLDGQETQYF.

This clonotype was seen only a few times. The V call is TRBV20-1, the J call TRBJ2-5, with 7 bases lining up with TRBD2. Germline V gives CDR1 DFQATT, CDR2 SNEGSKA (reference sequence). Unmatched junction bases numbered 9, after V lost 5 bases and J lost 6 bases. This CDR3 is built from 13 residues. CDR3 nucleotides: TGCAGTGCTCCCCATCCGGGGGGAAAGACCCAGTACTTC. This sequence encodes CSAPHPGGKTQYF.

This clonotype was observed many times. This chain uses TRBV6-2 or TRBV6-3 with TRBJ2-7; D tentatively fits TRBD1 or TRBD2 (5 bases each). The CDR3 length is 15 residues. Trimming removed 7 bases at V and 1 base at J, with 17 bases between. Germline V gives CDR1 MNHEY, CDR2 SVGEGT. In DNA, the CDR3 is TGTGCCAGCACCGGGGCCGGGGCAGAATCCTACGAGCAGTACGTC. Translating gives CASTGAGAESYEQYV.

This clonotype was counted at least ten times. The chain couples TRBV7-9 to TRBJ2-2, with D possibly being TRBD2 (6 bases). The V end was cut by 11 bases, the J end by 4 bases, with 17 bases between. The germline V gene encodes CDR1 SEHNR and CDR2 FQNEAQ (reference sequence). The length of the CDR3 is 14 residues. DNA for the CDR3: TGTGCCGTCCCGGCCCAGGGAGGCACCGGGGAGCTGTTTTTT. Protein product: CAVPAQGGTGELFF. The full variable domain, its missing parts supplied by reference TRBV7-9 and TRBJ2-2, is DTGVSQNPRHKITKRGQNVTFRCDPISEHNRLYWYRQTLGQGPEFLTYFQNEAQLEKSRLLSDRFSAERPKGSFSTLEIQRTEQGDSAMYLCAVPAQGGTGELFFGEGSRLTVL.

This clonotype occurred many times. This chain connects TRBV28 to TRBJ2-6, with 8 bases that match TRBD2. Germline V lookup: CDR1 MDHEN, CDR2 SYDVKM. The CDR3 extends over 17 amino acids. After removal of 7 bases from V and 1 base from J, the junction contained 9 bases not matched to a gene. The DNA of the CDR3 is TGTGCCAGCAAGAAGGGACTAGATAGTTCTGGGGCCAACGTCCTGACTTTC. This encodes CASKKGLDSSGANVLTF.

V gene TRBV7-9 combines with J gene TRBJ2-2; 10 nucleotides align to TRBD1. The germline gives CDR1 SEHNR, CDR2 FQNEAQ (reference sequence). Trimming removed 8 bases from V and 2 bases from J; junction bases left unmatched: 8. The CDR3 covers 16 residues. In DNA, the CDR3 is TGTGCCAGCCGGGACAGGGGCCCTCTAAACACCGGGGAGCTGTTTTTT. This sequence encodes CASRDRGPLNTGELFF.

The V and J genes are TRBV6-5 and TRBJ2-2, with D tentatively TRBD1 (5 bases). Trimming left V 6 bases short and J 1 base short, with 15 bases between. CDR3 length: 16 residues. CDR1 and CDR2 from the germline V gene are MNHEY and SVGAGI. CDR3 sequence reads: CASSRHGRGNTGELFF. CDR3 coding DNA: TGTGCCAGCAGCCGACATGGAAGGGGGAACACCGGGGAGCTGTTTTTT.

This clonotype was observed a handful of times. The chain employs TRBV18 and TRBJ2-3; D is unclear. CDR1 and CDR2 (germline): KGHSH, LQKENI. Trimming took off 6 bases at V and 5 bases at J, with 9 bases between the two ends. The CDR3 has 12 residues. The CDR3 nucleotides read TGTGCCAGCTCGTCGGTACGAGATACGCAGTATTTT. Protein: CASSSVRDTQYF. Together with reference TRBV18 and TRBJ2-3, the CDR3 gives the full variable domain: NAGVMQNPRHLVRRRGQEARLRCSPMKGHSHVYWYRQLPEEGLKFMVYLQKENIIDESGMPKERFSAEFPKEGPSILRIQQVVRGDSAAYFCASSSVRDTQYFGPGTRLTVL.

Many counts were recorded for this clonotype. The J gene is TRBJ2-3, the V gene TRBV6-1, with 9 positions matching TRBD1. V was clipped by 4 bases and J by 9 bases; unmatched bases: 11. The germline CDR1 and CDR2 sequences are MNHNS and SASEGT. The CDR3 runs 15 residues. This chain's CDR3 is CASSGGTGLTGTQYF. The CDR3 region has the DNA TGTGCCAGCAGTGGCGGGACAGGGTTAACGGGGACGCAGTATTTT.

This clonotype was counted many times. The genes are TRBV7-2 and TRBJ2-3; either TRBD1 or TRBD2 may supply D (5 bases each). The CDR3 spans 13 residues. V was shortened by 5 bases and J by 2 bases, with 8 bases between the two germline ends. Germline V CDR1 and CDR2: SGHTA, FQGNSA. CDR3 DNA sequence: TGTGCCAGCAGCCGGGACCACACAGATACGCAGTATTTT. It yields the protein CASSRDHTDTQYF.

This clonotype was counted ten times or more. The chain employs TRBV28 and TRBJ1-2; 9 nucleotides match TRBD1. With 6 bases clipped from V and 1 base from J, the junction kept 3 bases outside the gene matches. This CDR3 contains 14 residues. Germline V gene sequence: CDR1 MDHEN, CDR2 SYDVKM. CDR3 bases: TGTGCCAGCAGACGGGACAGGGTTAACTATGGCTACACCTTC. Residues: CASRRDRVNYGYTF.

This clonotype has a handful of counts. This chain connects TRBV18 to TRBJ2-5; 12 bases are a match to TRBD2. In germline, CDR1 is KGHSH, CDR2 LQKENI. J gave up 2 bases and V 4 bases, and 5 bases lay outside the gene matches. This CDR3 has 16 amino acids. The CDR3 region is CASSRRTSGAQETQYF. CDR3 nucleotide sequence: TGTGCCAGCTCACGGCGGACTAGCGGGGCACAAGAGACCCAGTACTTC. The full variable domain, its missing parts supplied by reference TRBV18 and TRBJ2-5, is NAGVMQNPRHLVRRRGQEARLRCSPMKGHSHVYWYRQLPEEGLKFMVYLQKENIIDESGMPKERFSAEFPKEGPSILRIQQVVRGDSAAYFCASSRRTSGAQETQYFGPGTRLLVL.

This clonotype occurred many times. The chain recombines TRBV7-2 with TRBJ2-5, with TRBD1 identical over 9 bases. This CDR3 is 18 amino acids long. Germline values: CDR1 SGHTA, CDR2 FQGNSA. V lost 4 bases and J lost 2; bases outside the gene matches: 14. The CDR3 nucleotides read TGTGCCAGCAGCTCTAGACTACAGGGGGCTCTGAGGCAAGAGACCCAGTACTTC. It is translated as CASSSRLQGALRQETQYF.

This clonotype has at least ten counts. The V gene is TRBV9, the J gene TRBJ2-3; TRBD1 might be the D (5 bases). Germline assignment: CDR1 SGDLS and CDR2 YYNGEE. Between the trimmed V and J ends, which lost 0 bases and 0 bases, there was a span of 11 bases. The CDR3 sequence is 16 residues long. In nucleotides, the CDR3 is TGTGCCAGCAGCGTAGCAGGGTACGCTAGCACAGATACGCAGTATTTT. Encoded protein: CASSVAGYASTDTQYF.